The 7 T cell receptor beta chains below come from one sample, sequenced in a study of T cell responses to AZD1222 COVID-19 vaccine (dated by TCRdb to the early 2020s). This specimen's time point label, per the study, means: baseline before first vaccination. Receptor libraries were prepared by the immunoSEQ multiplex PCR assay. The table was pulled from immuneACCESS by TCRdb, which kept in-frame rearrangements only. Such tables lose some clones; where checked, under half of the loss comes from unresolved V genes, and the rest has no known cause. The sample table records 64,000 or so clones; 84% of these occur just once. The top ten clonotypes cover under 7.5% of the sample. Here the sequenced sample was peripheral blood, taken on day 0 of AZD1222 vaccination. These receptors originate from an adult in good health.

This clone was seen more than once but under ten times. This chain connects TRBV30 to TRBJ1-3; no definite D call. V gave up 0 bases and J gave up 8 bases, with 5 bases separating them. Germline V gene lookup returns CDR1 GTSNPN and CDR2 SVGIG (reference sequence). The CDR3 contains 11 residues. CDR3 DNA: TGTGCCTGGAGTGTAGGTGACACCATATATTTT. This sequence encodes CAWSVGDTIYF. The whole variable domain, remainder taken from reference TRBV30 and TRBJ1-3, is SQTIHQWPATLVQPVGSPLSLECTVEGTSNPNLYWYRQAAGRGLQLLFYSVGIGQISSEVPQNLSASRPQDRQFILSSKKLLLSDSGFYLCAWSVGDTIYFGEGSWLTVV.

CDR3 in amino acids: CASSMGNTEAFF. The CDR3 nucleotides are TGTGCCAGCAGCATGGGGAACACTGAAGCTTTCTTT. The J gene is TRBJ1-1, the V gene TRBV9, with D hard to call. The CDR3 consists of 12 residues. Trimming took off 4 bases at V and 1 base at J, with 5 bases between the two ends. Germline lookup yields CDR1 SGDLS and CDR2 YYNGEE.

V gene TRBV12-3 or TRBV12-4 combines with J gene TRBJ2-2; no reliable D call. The CDR3 contains 11 residues. V was shortened by 4 bases and J by 6 bases, with 3 bases between the two germline ends. The CDR3 loop is CASSSAGELFF. For the CDR3, the DNA is TGTGCCAGCAGTTCCGCCGGGGAGCTGTTTTTT.

The chain has TRBV20-1 and TRBJ1-2; 7 bases agree with TRBD1. Germline assignment: CDR1 DFQATT and CDR2 SNEGSKA (reference sequence). The CDR3 is 10 residues long. Germline trimming cut 5 bases from V and 11 bases from J; bases unmatched to any gene: 5. The CDR3 is CSALDREYTF. The CDR3 bases are TGCAGTGCTTTAGACAGGGAATACACCTTC.

The chain couples TRBV6-5 to TRBJ2-3; no clear D. The V gene lost 2 bases and the J gene lost 12 bases, with 15 bases spanning the gap. The CDR3 is 13 residues long. Germline CDR1 is MNHEY and CDR2 is SVGAGI. This CDR3 is CASSYVFPSLQYF. CDR3 DNA: TGTGCCAGCAGTTACGTATTCCCATCGCTCCAGTATTTT.

V usage is TRBV7-8 and J usage is TRBJ2-3, with a weak D call TRBD1 (5 bases). Between the trimmed V and J ends, which lost 5 bases and 0 bases, there was a span of 12 bases. Germline-derived CDR1 and CDR2 are SGHVS and FQNEAQ. The CDR3 sequence is 15 residues long. The CDR3 nucleotides read TGTGCCAGCAGCCCCGACAGTACTAGCACAGATACGCAGTATTTT. This sequence encodes CASSPDSTSTDTQYF.

CDR3 region: CASSWVAGEGGEAFF. Written as DNA, the CDR3 is TGTGCCAGCAGCTGGGTCGCAGGTGAGGGCGGTGAAGCTTTCTTT. The chain links TRBV11-2 to TRBJ1-1; D not certain. V gave up 4 bases and J gave up 7 bases, with 19 bases separating them. The length of the CDR3 is 15 residues. Looked up from germline, CDR1 is SGHAT and CDR2 is FQNNGV.